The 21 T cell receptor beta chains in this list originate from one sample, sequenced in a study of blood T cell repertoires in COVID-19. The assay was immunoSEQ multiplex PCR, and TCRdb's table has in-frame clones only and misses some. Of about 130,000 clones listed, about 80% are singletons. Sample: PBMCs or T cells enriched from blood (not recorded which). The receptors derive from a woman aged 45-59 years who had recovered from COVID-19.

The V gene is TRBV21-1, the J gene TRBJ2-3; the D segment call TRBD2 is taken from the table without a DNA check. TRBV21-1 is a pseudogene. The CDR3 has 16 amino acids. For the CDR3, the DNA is TGTGCCAGCACCCCGGTATTACCGCGGGGCACAGATACGCAGTATTTT. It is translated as CASTPVLPRGTDTQYF.

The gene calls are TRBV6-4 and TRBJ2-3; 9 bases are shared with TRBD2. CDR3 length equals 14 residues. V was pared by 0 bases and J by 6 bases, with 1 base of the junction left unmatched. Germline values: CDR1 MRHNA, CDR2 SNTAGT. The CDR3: CASSDSRGGDTQYF. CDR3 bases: TGTGCCAGCAGTGACTCGCGGGGGGGCGATACGCAGTATTTT.

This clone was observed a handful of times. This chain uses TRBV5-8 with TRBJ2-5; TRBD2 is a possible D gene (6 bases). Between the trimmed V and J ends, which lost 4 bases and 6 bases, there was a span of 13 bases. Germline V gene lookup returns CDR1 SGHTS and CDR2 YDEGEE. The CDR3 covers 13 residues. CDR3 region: CASSKDYGKTQYF. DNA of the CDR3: TGTGCCAGCAGCAAGGACTACGGGAAGACCCAGTACTTC.

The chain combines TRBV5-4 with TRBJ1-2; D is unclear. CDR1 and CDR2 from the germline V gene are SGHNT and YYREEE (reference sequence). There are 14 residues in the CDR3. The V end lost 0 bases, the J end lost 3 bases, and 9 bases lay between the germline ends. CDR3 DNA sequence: TGTGCCAGCAGCTTGGAAGCGGTCGACTATGGCTACACCTTC. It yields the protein CASSLEAVDYGYTF.

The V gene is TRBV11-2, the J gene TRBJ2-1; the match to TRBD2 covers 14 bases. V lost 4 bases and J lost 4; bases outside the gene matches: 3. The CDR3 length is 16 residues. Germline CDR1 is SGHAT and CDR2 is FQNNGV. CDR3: CASSYGTSGGYNEQFF. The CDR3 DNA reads TGTGCCAGCAGCTACGGGACTAGCGGGGGTTACAATGAGCAGTTCTTC.

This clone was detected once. CDR3 region: CASSLVIDQPQHF. The CDR3 DNA sequence: TGTGCCAGCAGTTTGGTGATAGATCAGCCCCAGCATTTT. This chain links TRBV27 with TRBJ1-5, with D unresolved. The CDR3 runs 13 residues. Germline V gives CDR1 MNHEY, CDR2 SMNVEV (reference sequence). V lost 3 bases and J lost 5, with 8 bases in between.

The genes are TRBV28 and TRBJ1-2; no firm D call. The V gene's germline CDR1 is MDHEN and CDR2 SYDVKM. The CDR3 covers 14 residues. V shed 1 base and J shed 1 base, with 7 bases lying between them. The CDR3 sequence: CASSLLGSNYGYTF. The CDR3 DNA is TGTGCCAGCAGTTTATTAGGGAGTAACTATGGCTACACCTTC.

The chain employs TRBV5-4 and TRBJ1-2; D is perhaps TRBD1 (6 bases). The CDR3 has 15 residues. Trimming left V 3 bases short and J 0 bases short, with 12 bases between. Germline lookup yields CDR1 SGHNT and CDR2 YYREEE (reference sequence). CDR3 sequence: CASSWTGTTNYGYTF. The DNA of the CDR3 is TGTGCCAGCAGCTGGACCGGGACAACTAACTATGGCTACACCTTC.

CDR3 DNA: TGTGCCAGCAGCCGCGGACATCGGGACTATGGCTACACCTTC. Protein product: CASSRGHRDYGYTF. The chain employs TRBV9 and TRBJ1-2, with D possibly TRBD1 on 5 matching bases. Trimming shortened V by 4 bases and J by 3 bases, and 13 bases separated the two germline ends. The CDR3 spans 14 residues. The germline V gene encodes CDR1 SGDLS and CDR2 YYNGEE.

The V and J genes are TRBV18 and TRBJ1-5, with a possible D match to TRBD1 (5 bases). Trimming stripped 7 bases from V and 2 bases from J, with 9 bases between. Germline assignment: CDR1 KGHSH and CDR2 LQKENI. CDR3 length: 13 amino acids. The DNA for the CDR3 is TGTGCCAGCTGCAGGGAGGGCAATCAGCCCCAGCATTTT. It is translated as CASCREGNQPQHF. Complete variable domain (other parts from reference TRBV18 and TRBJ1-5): NAGVMQNPRHLVRRRGQEARLRCSPMKGHSHVYWYRQLPEEGLKFMVYLQKENIIDESGMPKERFSAEFPKEGPSILRIQQVVRGDSAAYFCASCREGNQPQHFGDGTRLSIL.

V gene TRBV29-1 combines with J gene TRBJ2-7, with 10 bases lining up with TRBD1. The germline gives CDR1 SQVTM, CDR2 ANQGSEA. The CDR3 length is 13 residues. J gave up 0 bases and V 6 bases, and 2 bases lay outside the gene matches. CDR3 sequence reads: CSVGQGVSYEQYF. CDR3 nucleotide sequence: TGCAGCGTAGGACAGGGGGTCTCCTACGAGCAGTACTTC.

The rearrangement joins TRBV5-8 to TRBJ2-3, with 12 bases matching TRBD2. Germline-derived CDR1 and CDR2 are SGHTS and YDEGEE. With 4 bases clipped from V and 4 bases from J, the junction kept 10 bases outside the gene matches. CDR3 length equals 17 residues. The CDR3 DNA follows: TGTGCCAGCAGCCCTCCTAGCGGGGGGGCCCGGGCAGATACGCAGTATTTT. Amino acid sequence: CASSPPSGGARADTQYF.

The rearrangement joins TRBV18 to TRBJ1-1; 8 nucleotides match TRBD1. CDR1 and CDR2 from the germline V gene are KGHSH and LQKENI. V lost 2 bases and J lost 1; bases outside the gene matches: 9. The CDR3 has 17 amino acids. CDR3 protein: CASSPVLPGQANTEAFF. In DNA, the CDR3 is TGTGCCAGCTCACCAGTACTACCGGGACAGGCGAACACTGAAGCTTTCTTT.

CDR3 in amino acids: CASSPTRITDTQYF. The CDR3 DNA sequence: TGTGCCAGCAGCCCTACCAGGATCACAGATACGCAGTATTTT. V and J are TRBV11-2 and TRBJ2-3, with D hard to call. Deletions cut 5 bases from V and 2 bases from J, with 11 bases between. This CDR3 region has 14 residues. In germline, CDR1 is SGHAT, CDR2 FQNNGV.

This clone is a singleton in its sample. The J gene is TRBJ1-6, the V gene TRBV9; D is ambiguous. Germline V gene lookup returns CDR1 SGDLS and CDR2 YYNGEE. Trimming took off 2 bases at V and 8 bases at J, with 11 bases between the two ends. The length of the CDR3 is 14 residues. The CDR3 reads CASSVSGGDSPLHF. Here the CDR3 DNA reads TGTGCCAGCAGCGTTTCAGGAGGTGATTCACCCCTCCACTTT.

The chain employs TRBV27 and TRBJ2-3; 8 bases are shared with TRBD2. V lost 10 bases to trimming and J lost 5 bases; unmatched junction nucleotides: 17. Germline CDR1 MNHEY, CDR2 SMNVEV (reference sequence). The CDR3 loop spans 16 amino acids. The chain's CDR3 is CAIRQTGAGAVDTQYF. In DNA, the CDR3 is TGTGCCATCCGACAAACGGGAGCGGGGGCAGTAGATACGCAGTATTTT.

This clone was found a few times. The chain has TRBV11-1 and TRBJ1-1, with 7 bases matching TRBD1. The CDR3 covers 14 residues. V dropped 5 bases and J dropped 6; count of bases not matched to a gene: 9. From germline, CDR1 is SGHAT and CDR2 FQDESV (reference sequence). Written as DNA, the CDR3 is TGTGCCAGCAGCCTAATTACAGGGACAGCTGAAGCTTTCTTT. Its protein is CASSLITGTAEAFF.

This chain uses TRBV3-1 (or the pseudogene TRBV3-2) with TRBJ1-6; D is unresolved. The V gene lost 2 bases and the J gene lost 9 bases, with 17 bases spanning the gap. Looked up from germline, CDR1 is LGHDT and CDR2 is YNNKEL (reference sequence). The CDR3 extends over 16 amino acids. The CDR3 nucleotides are TGTGCCAGCAGCCAACGAGCCGGCGGAGGTTTTTCACCCCTCCACTTT. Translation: CASSQRAGGGFSPLHF.

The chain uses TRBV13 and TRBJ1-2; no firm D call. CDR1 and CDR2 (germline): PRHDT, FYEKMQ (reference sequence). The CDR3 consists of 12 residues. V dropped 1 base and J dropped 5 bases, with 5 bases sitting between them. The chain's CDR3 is CASSLALYGYTF. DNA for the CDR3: TGTGCCAGCAGCTTAGCTCTTTATGGCTACACCTTC.

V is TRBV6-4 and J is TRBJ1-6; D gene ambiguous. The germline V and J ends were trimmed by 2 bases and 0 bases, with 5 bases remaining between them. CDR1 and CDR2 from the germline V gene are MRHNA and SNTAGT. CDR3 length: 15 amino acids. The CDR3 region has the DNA TGTGCCAGCAGTGACGAGAGCTCCTATAATTCACCCCTCCACTTT. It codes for CASSDESSYNSPLHF.

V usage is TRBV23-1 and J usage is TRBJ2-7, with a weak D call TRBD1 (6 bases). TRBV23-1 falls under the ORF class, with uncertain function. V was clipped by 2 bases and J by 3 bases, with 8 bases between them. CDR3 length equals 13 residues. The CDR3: CASSQLQGYEQYV. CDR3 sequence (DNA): TGCGCCAGCAGTCAACTACAGGGCTACGAGCAGTACGTC.